These 14 T cell receptor beta chains share one sample of origin, sequenced in a study of blood T cell repertoires in COVID-19. Profiled with immunoSEQ multiplex PCR; TCRdb holds only in-frame clones, not every one. The profile shows about 170,000 clones, approximately 84% of them singletons. Sample: peripheral blood. These receptors all stem from a woman of 80 years or more with acute or convalescent COVID-19.

This chain links TRBV5-1 with TRBJ2-5; possible D gene TRBD2, 7 bases. The V gene lost 1 base and the J gene lost 4 bases, with 17 bases spanning the gap. Germline CDR1 SGHRS, CDR2 YFSETQ. This CDR3 is built from 16 residues. CDR3 coding DNA: TGCGCCAGCAGCTTGCAGGGACAAGGCGGGGGAGAGACCCAGTACTTC. It yields the protein CASSLQGQGGGETQYF.

The gene calls are TRBV7-2 and TRBJ2-1, with a weak D call TRBD1 (6 bases). V lost 4 bases and J 10 bases, leaving 11 bases between the germline ends. CDR3 length equals 12 residues. CDR1 and CDR2 from the germline V gene are SGHTA and FQGNSA. DNA of the CDR3: TGTGCCAGCAGCTATACAGGGTTGGAGCAGTTCTTC. Translating it yields CASSYTGLEQFF.

This chain joins TRBV29-1 and TRBJ2-2; 8 bases map to TRBD1. The ends lost 4 bases at V and 6 bases at J; junction bases unmatched: 10. The CDR3 totals 15 residues. Germline loops: CDR1 SQVTM, CDR2 ANQGSEA. The CDR3 sequence: CSVGGRQGKPGELFF. CDR3 in DNA: TGCAGCGTTGGGGGCCGACAGGGGAAGCCCGGGGAGCTGTTTTTT.

V is TRBV7-2 and J is TRBJ1-1; no clear D. The CDR3 has 13 residues. CDR1 is SGHTA, CDR2 FQGNSA, per germline. V was trimmed by 5 bases and J by 3 bases, leaving 10 bases between them. The CDR3, as DNA: TGTGCCAGCAGCCTAAACCTGGACACTGAAGCTTTCTTT. Translating it yields CASSLNLDTEAFF. The full variable domain, rest sourced from reference TRBV7-2 and TRBJ1-1, is GAGVSQSPSNKVTEKGKDVELRCDPISGHTALYWYRQSLGQGLEFLIYFQGNSAPDKSGLPSDRFSAERTGGSVSTLTIQRTQQEDSAVYLCASSLNLDTEAFFGQGTRLTVV.

The chain links TRBV28 to TRBJ1-2, with a possible D match to TRBD1 (6 bases). The CDR3 spans 13 residues. The germline V and J ends were trimmed by 6 bases and 8 bases, with 16 bases remaining between them. In germline, CDR1 is MDHEN, CDR2 SYDVKM. The CDR3 DNA sequence: TGTGCCAGCAGAAACCAGGGGTCCGGCGGCTACACCTTC. This codes for CASRNQGSGGYTF.

This chain joins TRBV7-9 and TRBJ2-7; TRBD1 agrees at 7 bases. This CDR3 has 16 residues. Trimming took 3 bases from V and 4 from J; bases not matched to a gene: 12. Germline CDR1 SEHNR, CDR2 FQNEAQ (reference sequence). DNA for the CDR3: TGTGCCAGCAGCTTCACAGGGGCCTCTTCCTTGTACGAGCAGTACTTC. Translated, it gives CASSFTGASSLYEQYF.

The chain is built from TRBV27 and TRBJ2-1; 7 bases align to TRBD1. V gave up 6 bases and J gave up 10 bases; unmatched junction bases: 12. This CDR3 has 14 residues. The germline gives CDR1 MNHEY, CDR2 SMNVEV (reference sequence). Here the CDR3 reads CASSPIGRDREQFF. The CDR3 region has the DNA TGTGCCAGCAGCCCCATAGGCCGGGACAGAGAGCAGTTCTTC.

CDR3 in amino acids: CAWSYPAGGGYLEQYF. The CDR3 nucleotides read TGTGCCTGGTCCTACCCCGCGGGAGGGGGATATCTTGAGCAGTACTTC. J is TRBJ2-7 and V is TRBV30, with 9 bases lining up with TRBD2. Germline CDR1 is GTSNPN and CDR2 is SVGIG (reference sequence). V was clipped by 5 bases and J by 7 bases; unmatched bases: 18. The CDR3 sequence is 16 residues long. The full variable domain, with the rest looked up from reference TRBV30 and TRBJ2-7, is SQTIHQWPATLVQPVGSPLSLECTVEGTSNPNLYWYRQAAGRGLQLLFYSVGIGQISSEVPQNLSASRPQDRQFILSSKKLLLSDSGFYLCAWSYPAGGGYLEQYFGPGTRLTVT.

The rearrangement links TRBV6-4 to TRBJ1-1; D is unclear. The germline V gene encodes CDR1 MRHNA and CDR2 SNTAGT. V dropped 5 bases and J dropped 7 bases, with 14 bases sitting between them. This CDR3 comprises 13 residues. The CDR3 nucleotides read TGTGCCAGCAGTCGAGGGTTTGGCATTGAAGCTTTCTTT. Its translation is CASSRGFGIEAFF.

This sequence joins TRBV7-8 and TRBJ1-4; 8 bases agree with TRBD1. Germline V gene sequence: CDR1 SGHVS, CDR2 FQNEAQ. This CDR3 contains 15 residues. The ends lost 5 bases at V and 4 bases at J; junction bases unmatched: 6. CDR3 in DNA: TGTGCCAGCAGCCACCCGGGACAGGTTAATGAAAAACTGTTTTTT. Translated: CASSHPGQVNEKLFF.

The V call is TRBV27, the J call TRBJ1-1; D call uncertain. Germline CDR1 is MNHEY and CDR2 is SMNVEV (reference sequence). CDR3 length equals 14 residues. V lost 4 bases and J lost 0, with 9 bases in between. CDR3 sequence (DNA): TGTGCCAGCAGTTCCCGGGAGGTGAACACTGAAGCTTTCTTT. Translated, it gives CASSSREVNTEAFF.

V and J are TRBV7-8 and TRBJ1-1; TRBD1 matches 7 bases. V was pared by 4 bases and J by 3 bases, with 8 bases of the junction left unmatched. Germline values: CDR1 SGHVS, CDR2 FQNEAQ. This CDR3 is 15 amino acids long. CDR3 sequence (DNA): TGTGCCAGCAGCTACCGGGACAGATGGGACACTGAAGCTTTCTTT. Amino acids: CASSYRDRWDTEAFF.

CDR3 in DNA: TGCAGTGCCCACGCAGCCTACGAGCAGTACTTC. Residues: CSAHAAYEQYF. This chain joins TRBV20-1 and TRBJ2-7; the D is unclear. The germline V gene has CDR1 DFQATT and CDR2 SNEGSKA (reference sequence). The CDR3 has 11 amino acids. V lost 6 bases and J lost 2, with 8 bases in between.

This clone was counted a few times. The chain is built from TRBV9 and TRBJ1-1, with unresolved D. The V end lost 0 bases, the J end lost 5 bases, and 8 bases lay between the germline ends. This CDR3 contains 13 residues. CDR1 is SGDLS and CDR2 is YYNGEE in the germline V gene. The CDR3 protein is CASSVDTGTEAFF. CDR3 in DNA: TGTGCCAGCAGCGTAGATACGGGGACTGAAGCTTTCTTT. The variable domain in full, with the rest retrieved from reference TRBV9 and TRBJ1-1, is DSGVTQTPKHLITATGQRVTLRCSPRSGDLSVYWYQQSLDQGLQFLIQYYNGEERAKGNILERFSAQQFPDLHSELNLSSLELGDSALYFCASSVDTGTEAFFGQGTRLTVV.